The 13 T cell receptor beta chains listed next were all sequenced from one sample in a study of blood T cells in healthy people across ages. Primers used in a second PCR of about 6 to 11 cycles were a sample-barcoded 5' primer and a J-beta primer mix. TCRdb ran MiXCR on the 5' RACE reads and lists one entry per CDR3 protein. The data hold around 1.5 million distinct CDR3 sequences, with about 35% observed a single time. Specimen: blood. The receptors come from a woman aged 25-40 years in good health.

The V and J genes are TRBV6-6 and TRBJ2-5, with no clear D. V was trimmed by 0 bases and J by 5 bases, leaving 16 bases between them. The germline gives CDR1 MNHNY, CDR2 SVGAGI (reference sequence). The CDR3 is 16 amino acids. As DNA, the CDR3 is TGTGCCAGCAGTTACTCGGCCGGTTGGTTCGGTGAGACCCAGTACTTC. As protein: CASSYSAGWFGETQYF.

This clonotype was seen ten or more times. The V gene is TRBV5-1, the J gene TRBJ2-7; weak D call: TRBD1 (6 bases). CDR3 length: 12 amino acids. The germline gives CDR1 SGHRS, CDR2 YFSETQ. The V gene lost 4 bases and the J gene lost 6 bases, with 11 bases spanning the gap. The CDR3 DNA follows: TGCGCCAGCAGCAGGTCAGGGGCCGAGCAGTACTTC. Its translation: CASSRSGAEQYF.

As for this clonotype: Sequence at one end of the junction differs from germline and may be a read error. The chain carries TRBV3-1 and TRBJ2-6; tentative D call: TRBD2 (5 bases). The CDR3 runs 15 residues. Germline values: CDR1 LGHDT, CDR2 YNNKEL (reference sequence). CDR3 loop: CAGSLGDRGANVLTF. In DNA, the CDR3 is TGTGCCGGCAGCCTCGGGGATAGGGGGGCCAACGTCCTGACTTTC.

A few counts support this clonotype. V gene TRBV20-1 combines with J gene TRBJ2-7; 9 nucleotides align to TRBD1. CDR1 and CDR2 (germline): DFQATT, SNEGSKA (reference sequence). After removal of 3 bases from V and 6 bases from J, the junction contained 3 bases not matched to a gene. The length of the CDR3 is 12 residues. The CDR3: CSARDRGPEQYF. The CDR3 nucleotides are TGCAGTGCTAGGGACAGGGGTCCCGAGCAGTACTTC.

This clonotype turned up a few times. This chain uses TRBV9 with TRBJ2-3; 11 positions match TRBD2. The V gene's germline CDR1 is SGDLS and CDR2 YYNGEE. V was clipped by 4 bases and J by 6 bases; unmatched bases: 10. This CDR3 is 16 amino acids long. The CDR3 protein is CASSPTSGGSMDTQYF. The CDR3 coding sequence is TGTGCCAGCAGCCCAACTAGCGGGGGTAGTATGGATACGCAGTATTTT.

This clonotype turned up a few times. The V gene is TRBV19, the J gene TRBJ1-5; the D is unclear. Germline CDR1 LNHDA, CDR2 SQIVND (reference sequence). This CDR3 comprises 13 residues. Deletions cut 9 bases from V and 0 bases from J, with 9 bases between. This CDR3 reads CASTGNSNQPQHF. CDR3 bases: TGTGCCAGCACCGGTAATAGCAATCAGCCCCAGCATTTT. Supplemented by reference TRBV19 and TRBJ1-5, the full variable domain reads DGGITQSPKYLFRKEGQNVTLSCEQNLNHDAMYWYRQDPGQGLRLIYYSQIVNDFQKGDIAEGYSVSREKKESFPLTVTSAQKNPTAFYLCASTGNSNQPQHFGDGTRLSIL.

This clonotype was observed a single time. Germline and junction disagree at one end, which may indicate a read error. The V gene is TRBV25-1, the J gene TRBJ2-3, with TRBD2 as a possible D gene (5 bases). The CDR3 is 13 amino acids. Germline lookup yields CDR1 MGHDK and CDR2 SYGVNS. CDR3 sequence (DNA): TGTGACAGCAGTGAACTAGGCACAGATACGCAGTATTTT. It is translated as CDSSELGTDTQYF.

This clonotype was seen many times. The chain joins TRBV29-1 to TRBJ2-7, with 12 bases lining up with TRBD2. CDR1 and CDR2 (germline): SQVTM, ANQGSEA. The CDR3 consists of 13 residues. The ends lost 6 bases at V and 2 bases at J; junction bases unmatched: 2. DNA of the CDR3: TGCAGCGTGGGGACTAGCGGGCCCTACGAGCAGTACTTC. It codes for CSVGTSGPYEQYF.

The CDR3 DNA sequence: TGTGCCATCAAAAAGGGCGGGGGCGTATCCTACAATGAGCAGTTCTTC. Protein: CAIKKGGGVSYNEQFF. The gene calls are TRBV10-3 and TRBJ2-1; possibly TRBD2 for D (7 bases). This CDR3 comprises 16 residues. V dropped 7 bases and J dropped 1 base, with 17 bases sitting between them. Per germline, CDR1 ENHRY and CDR2 SYGVKD.

A few counts support this clonotype. This rearrangement joins TRBV7-2 to TRBJ1-2; no reliable D call. Between the trimmed V and J ends, which lost 5 bases and 4 bases, there was a span of 11 bases. The CDR3 contains 13 residues. CDR1 SGHTA and CDR2 FQGNSA come from the germline V gene. In DNA, the CDR3 is TGTGCCAGCAGCCCCCCGTCAAGCTATGGCTACACCTTC. Amino acid sequence: CASSPPSSYGYTF.

This clonotype has more than one count but fewer than ten. The chain carries TRBV9 and TRBJ1-2; TRBD1 might be the D (5 bases). V was cut by 3 bases and J by 4 bases, with 10 bases left in between. Germline V gene sequence: CDR1 SGDLS, CDR2 YYNGEE. This CDR3 region has 13 residues. The CDR3 sequence is CASSARDSYGYTF. The CDR3 bases are TGTGCCAGCAGCGCCAGGGACTCCTATGGCTACACCTTC.

CDR3 sequence reads: CASSQTGPTYNEQFF. As DNA, the CDR3 is TGTGCCAGCAGCCAGACGGGGCCCACCTACAATGAGCAGTTCTTC. The gene calls are TRBV3-1 and TRBJ2-1; D possibly matches TRBD1 or TRBD2 (5 bases each). This CDR3 has 15 amino acids. V dropped 3 bases and J dropped 2 bases, with 11 bases sitting between them. Germline V gene lookup returns CDR1 LGHDT and CDR2 YNNKEL (reference sequence).

The V gene is TRBV2, the J gene TRBJ2-3; no definite D call. The CDR3 has 15 residues. Trimming removed 7 bases from V and 0 bases from J, with 14 bases in between. Germline V gene lookup returns CDR1 SNHLY and CDR2 FYNNEI. CDR3 sequence reads: CASINAGTSTDTQYF. DNA for the CDR3: TGTGCCAGCATTAATGCAGGAACTAGCACAGATACGCAGTATTTT.